These 32 T cell receptor beta chains came from one sample sequenced in a study of T cells in Graves' hyperthyroidism and ophthalmopathy (dated by TCRdb to 2018 to 2020). The library relied on multiplex PCR. TCRdb records Illumina HiSeq 2000 as the sequencer. Amplification of TCR beta CDR3 regions was carried out from RNA transcripts. The TCR CDR3 was subjected to a first round of RT-PCR using the HTBI primer set and the Qiagen OneStep RT-PCR kit. Through fastp at Q25 and MiXCR, TCRdb rebuilt clones from the public reads, retaining in-frame beta chains. CDR3 protein sequences are deduplicated, and each keeps its most common genes and DNA. This sample comprises roughly 420,000 distinct CDR3 sequences, roughly 13% of them detected only once. The top ten hold approximately 5.3% of the sample. The specimen sequenced was blood. The receptor source for this set is a woman aged 18 to 35 with Graves' hyperthyroidism.

DNA of the CDR3: TGCAGTGCTAGAGACTCCGATCCGGCCCAGTACTTC. Protein: CSARDSDPAQYF. This chain joins TRBV20-1 and TRBJ2-5; D gene uncertain. The V end was cut by 0 bases, the J end by 9 bases, with 11 bases between. Germline V gives CDR1 DFQATT, CDR2 SNEGSKA (reference sequence). The CDR3 is 12 residues long.

The rearrangement links TRBV6-1 to TRBJ2-7, with 9 bases aligning to TRBD2. Germline values: CDR1 MNHNS, CDR2 SASEGT. The CDR3 length is 15 residues. V lost 7 bases, J lost 2 bases, and 9 bases stayed unmatched. As DNA, the CDR3 is TGTGCCAGCACCAAAACGGGACTAGCTCCCTACGAGCAGTACTTC. This gives the protein CASTKTGLAPYEQYF.

This clonotype showed up many times. The rearrangement links TRBV7-2 to TRBJ2-7; D not resolved. The germline gives CDR1 SGHTA, CDR2 FQGNSA. V was trimmed by 4 bases and J by 3 bases, leaving 10 bases between them. The CDR3 spans 13 residues. CDR3 coding DNA: TGTGCCAGCAGCTCGGACGCCAGCTACGAGCAGTACTTC. It specifies CASSSDASYEQYF.

This clonotype has ten or more counts. The chain couples TRBV5-1 to TRBJ2-7; D is undetermined. This CDR3 region has 13 residues. CDR1 is SGHRS and CDR2 is YFSETQ in the germline V gene. Trimming took off 1 base at V and 3 bases at J, with 8 bases between the two ends. For the CDR3, the DNA is TGCGCCAGCAGCTTGTTTCCAGACTACGAGCAGTACTTC. Translation gives CASSLFPDYEQYF.

Ten or more counts support this clonotype. This chain links TRBV12-3 or TRBV12-4 with TRBJ1-3; D uncertain. This CDR3 contains 14 residues. V was shortened by 3 bases and J by 2 bases, with 8 bases between the two germline ends. The CDR3 here is CASSLLGPGNTIYF. The CDR3 DNA sequence: TGTGCCAGCAGTTTGCTGGGCCCTGGAAACACCATATATTTT.

This clonotype was found many times. This CDR3 is CASSPSGLAGSGELFF. CDR3 DNA sequence: TGTGCCAGCAGTCCCTCTGGACTAGCGGGATCCGGGGAGCTGTTTTTT. V and J are TRBV6-1 and TRBJ2-2; 12 bases fit TRBD2. V lost 5 bases, J lost 6 bases, and 7 bases stayed unmatched. Per germline, CDR1 MNHNS and CDR2 SASEGT. This CDR3 comprises 16 residues.

The table lists this clonotype with a few counts. This sequence joins TRBV18 and TRBJ2-7; tentatively, D is TRBD1 (6 bases). Germline V lookup: CDR1 KGHSH, CDR2 LQKENI. The V and J ends lost 0 bases and 2 bases respectively, with 11 bases between them. The CDR3 has 15 amino acids. The CDR3 DNA is TGTGCCAGCTCACCACCTGTCGGACAGACCTACGAGCAGTACTTC. It is translated as CASSPPVGQTYEQYF. Filled out from reference TRBV18 and TRBJ2-7, the complete variable domain reads NAGVMQNPRHLVRRRGQEARLRCSPMKGHSHVYWYRQLPEEGLKFMVYLQKENIIDESGMPKERFSAEFPKEGPSILRIQQVVRGDSAAYFCASSPPVGQTYEQYFGPGTRLTVT.

This clonotype appeared a few times. This chain joins TRBV27 and TRBJ2-7, with D tentatively TRBD2 (6 bases). The ends were cut back, 6 bases at V and 4 bases at J, with 16 bases in the middle. This CDR3 region has 14 residues. In germline, CDR1 is MNHEY, CDR2 SMNVEV (reference sequence). CDR3 in DNA: TGTGCCAGCAGGGACCGGGACGGGGGTTACGAGCAGTACTTC. This codes for CASRDRDGGYEQYF.

The chain joins TRBV30 to TRBJ1-1; 7 bases are a match to TRBD1. The germline V gene has CDR1 GTSNPN and CDR2 SVGIG (reference sequence). Trimming removed 7 bases from V and 10 bases from J; junction bases left unmatched: 12. This CDR3 is built from 12 residues. The DNA for the CDR3 is TGTGCCTACCAGGGGGGGGGTCGCGGAGCTTTCTTT. Its protein product is CAYQGGGRGAFF.

This clonotype came up many times. The chain employs TRBV5-5 and TRBJ2-5; no reliable D call. The CDR3 extends over 14 amino acids. Trimming took 0 bases from V and 0 from J, leaving 6 bases between them. The germline V gene encodes CDR1 SGHKS and CDR2 YYEKEE (reference sequence). The CDR3 nucleotides read TGTGCCAGCAGCTTGGGCCAGAACCAAGAGACCCAGTACTTC. Protein sequence: CASSLGQNQETQYF.

This clonotype occurred many times. The chain has TRBV28 and TRBJ2-7; TRBD1 agrees at 12 bases. V gave up 5 bases and J gave up 6 bases; unmatched junction bases: 5. The length of the CDR3 is 14 residues. CDR1 MDHEN and CDR2 SYDVKM come from the germline V gene. In nucleotides, the CDR3 is TGTGCCAGCAGTCGAGGGGACAGGGGGCGCGAGCAGTACTTC. It specifies CASSRGDRGREQYF.

This clonotype showed up just a few times. V usage is TRBV7-2 and J usage is TRBJ2-1; D not certain. The CDR3 is 13 residues long. V was pared by 5 bases and J by 7 bases, with 12 bases between. Germline-derived CDR1 and CDR2 are SGHTA and FQGNSA. The CDR3 sequence is CASSPYIGNEQFF. The CDR3 DNA is TGTGCCAGCAGCCCCTATATCGGGAATGAGCAGTTCTTC.

This clonotype was seen a few times. This chain uses TRBV20-1 with TRBJ2-2, with 11 bases aligning to TRBD2. Germline CDR1 and CDR2: DFQATT and SNEGSKA (reference sequence). The V segment lost 5 bases and the J segment 5 bases; nucleotides outside the gene matches: 7. The CDR3 has 15 amino acids. The CDR3 is CSAGTSGGWTGELFF. In DNA form, the CDR3 reads TGCAGTGCTGGGACTAGCGGAGGGTGGACCGGGGAGCTGTTTTTT.

This clonotype was seen a handful of times. The CDR3 protein is CASSTKGQPSGNTIYF. The CDR3 DNA is TGTGCCAGCAGCACTAAGGGACAGCCCTCTGGAAACACCATATATTTT. The J gene is TRBJ1-3, the V gene TRBV7-2, with TRBD1 matching over 7 bases. From germline, CDR1 is SGHTA and CDR2 FQGNSA. Unmatched junction bases numbered 7, after V lost 5 bases and J lost 0 bases. This CDR3 is 16 amino acids long.

This clonotype appeared many times. The V gene is TRBV11-1, the J gene TRBJ2-7, with TRBD2 identical over 7 bases. The CDR3 has 15 amino acids. Trimming at V came to 5 bases and at J to 3 bases, leaving 10 bases not matched to a gene. CDR1 and CDR2 (germline): SGHAT, FQDESV (reference sequence). The CDR3 here is CASSHLLADNYEQYF. The CDR3 DNA sequence: TGTGCCAGCAGCCACTTGCTAGCGGATAACTACGAGCAGTACTTC. Based on the CDR3 plus reference TRBV11-1 and TRBJ2-7, the full variable domain is EAEVAQSPRYKITEKSQAVAFWCDPISGHATLYWYRQILGQGPELLVQFQDESVVDDSQLPKDRFSAERLKGVDSTLKIQPAELGDSAMYLCASSHLLADNYEQYFGPGTRLTVT.

This clonotype was seen repeatedly, ten times or more. V gene TRBV28 combines with J gene TRBJ1-1; D gene unclear. Germline V lookup: CDR1 MDHEN, CDR2 SYDVKM. CDR3 length: 12 amino acids. Trimming pared 1 base from V and 8 bases from J, leaving 8 bases between. CDR3 protein: CASSLFKAEAFF. CDR3 in DNA: TGTGCCAGCAGTTTATTTAAGGCAGAAGCTTTCTTT.

This clonotype came up many times. The CDR3 protein is CATSDWTSGNQETQYF. The CDR3 DNA is TGTGCCACCAGTGATTGGACTAGCGGGAACCAAGAGACCCAGTACTTC. This chain uses TRBV24-1 with TRBJ2-5; 12 bases map to TRBD2. The germline CDR1 and CDR2 sequences are KGHDR and SFDVKD. With V trimmed by 2 bases and J by 0 bases, 0 bases remained unmatched. The CDR3 extends over 16 amino acids.

This rearrangement joins TRBV27 to TRBJ2-1; a weak D match, TRBD2 (5 bases). Germline V gene sequence: CDR1 MNHEY, CDR2 SMNVEV (reference sequence). The CDR3 loop spans 13 amino acids. Trimming cost V 5 bases and J 6 bases, with 11 bases left between them. CDR3 residues: CASSPRTFNEQFF. The DNA for the CDR3 is TGTGCCAGCAGTCCGCGGACTTTCAATGAGCAGTTCTTC.

Many counts were recorded for this clonotype. The chain combines TRBV20-1 with TRBJ2-3; no firm D call. Trimming stripped 3 bases from V and 4 bases from J, with 5 bases between. This CDR3 region has 11 residues. CDR1 and CDR2 (germline): DFQATT, SNEGSKA (reference sequence). As DNA, the CDR3 is TGCAGTGCTAGCTTCCCAGATACGCAGTATTTT. Translated, it gives CSASFPDTQYF.

This clonotype has just a few counts. The gene calls are TRBV6-1 and TRBJ2-4; TRBD2 matches at 10 bases. The germline V gene has CDR1 MNHNS and CDR2 SASEGT. With V trimmed by 7 bases and J by 8 bases, 14 bases remained unmatched. CDR3 length: 16 amino acids. CDR3: CASTPRRAGGPDIQYF. CDR3 DNA: TGTGCCAGCACCCCTCGGAGAGCGGGAGGGCCCGACATTCAGTACTTC.

This clonotype was recorded many times. The chain employs TRBV6-5 and TRBJ2-5; 10 bases map to TRBD2. This CDR3 has 16 residues. V lost 0 bases to trimming and J lost 1 base; unmatched junction nucleotides: 2. Germline CDR1 reads MNHEY; CDR2 reads SVGAGI. Here the CDR3 reads CASSYSGLAVQETQYF. As DNA, the CDR3 is TGTGCCAGCAGTTACTCTGGACTAGCGGTCCAAGAGACCCAGTACTTC.

This clonotype came up many times. The chain couples TRBV11-2 to TRBJ2-1; the match to TRBD1 covers 9 bases. This CDR3 contains 16 residues. The germline gives CDR1 SGHAT, CDR2 FQNNGV. V lost 2 bases, J lost 7 bases, and 9 bases stayed unmatched. CDR3 coding DNA: TGTGCCAGCAGCTTAAGAGGGACAGGGTTTAGTAATGAGCAGTTCTTC. Protein sequence: CASSLRGTGFSNEQFF.

This clonotype was picked up a small number of times. Germline and junction disagree at one end, which may indicate a read error. This chain links TRBV4-1 with TRBJ2-7, with 9 bases identical to TRBD2. This CDR3 is 16 amino acids long. Germline V gives CDR1 MGHRA, CDR2 YSYEKL. Here the CDR3 reads CVSSQAGGLSSYEQYF. The CDR3, as DNA: TGCGTCAGCAGCCAAGCGGGAGGACTTTCCTCCTACGAGCAGTACTTC.

Worth noting for this clonotype: A much larger clone sits a single nucleotide away, making a read error possible. J is TRBJ1-5 and V is TRBV20-1, with TRBD1 as a possible D gene (5 bases). The CDR3 is 12 amino acids. The V gene's germline CDR1 is DFQATT and CDR2 SNEGSKA (reference sequence). The CDR3 sequence is CSAQGPNRPQHF. The CDR3 nucleotides are TGCAGTGCTCAGGGCCCAAATCGGCCCCAGCATTTT.

Many counts were recorded for this clonotype. The J gene is TRBJ2-1, the V gene TRBV20-1, with a possible D match to TRBD2 (5 bases). The CDR3 loop spans 13 amino acids. V was pared by 0 bases and J by 3 bases, with 6 bases between. Germline CDR1 reads DFQATT; CDR2 reads SNEGSKA (reference sequence). The CDR3 loop is CSAREAGYNEQFF. CDR3 sequence (DNA): TGCAGTGCTAGAGAGGCGGGCTACAATGAGCAGTTCTTC.

This clonotype showed up many times. The DNA of the CDR3 is TGTGCCAGCAGCTCCGGGACCTTAGAGACCCAGTACTTC. It yields the protein CASSSGTLETQYF. The gene calls are TRBV7-9 and TRBJ2-5; D possibly matches TRBD1 or TRBD2 (5 bases each). The V gene lost 4 bases and the J gene lost 4 bases, with 10 bases spanning the gap. CDR3 length: 13 amino acids. Germline CDR1 SEHNR, CDR2 FQNEAQ (reference sequence).

This clonotype was observed many times. This chain connects TRBV12-3 or TRBV12-4 to TRBJ2-2; 8 nucleotides align to TRBD1. The CDR3 length is 19 residues. Unmatched junction bases numbered 16, after V lost 3 bases and J lost 4 bases. CDR3 protein: CASSFRGLLRGRGTGELFF. The CDR3 region has the DNA TGTGCCAGCAGTTTTCGGGGGCTCCTCAGGGGGCGAGGCACCGGGGAGCTGTTTTTT.

This clonotype was detected ten times or more. The rearrangement joins TRBV11-2 to TRBJ2-5; 13 positions match TRBD2. After removal of 4 bases from V and 5 bases from J, the junction contained 22 bases not matched to a gene. From germline, CDR1 is SGHAT and CDR2 FQNNGV. The CDR3 is 21 amino acids. The CDR3 bases are TGTGCCAGCAGCTACCAGCCAGGGACCAAAACGGGACTAGCGGGACCGGAGACCCAGTACTTC. It codes for CASSYQPGTKTGLAGPETQYF.

This clonotype was picked up a small number of times. The rearrangement uses TRBV19 and TRBJ1-1; 8 bases map to TRBD1. The CDR3 covers 16 residues. Losses at the gene ends were 4 bases for V and 5 bases for J; bases not matched to a gene: 12. Germline CDR1 LNHDA, CDR2 SQIVND (reference sequence). CDR3 DNA: TGTGCCAGTAGTACACTCCCCGGGACAGGCGGGACTGAAGCTTTCTTT. This gives the protein CASSTLPGTGGTEAFF.

CDR3: CSAIDSSAGNTIYF. In nucleotides, the CDR3 is TGCAGTGCTATAGACAGCTCGGCTGGAAACACCATATATTTT. The chain has TRBV20-1 and TRBJ1-3; D is possibly TRBD1 (5 bases). Germline V gives CDR1 DFQATT, CDR2 SNEGSKA (reference sequence). This CDR3 has 14 residues. V dropped 4 bases and J dropped 2 bases, with 12 bases sitting between them.

V and J are TRBV20-1 and TRBJ2-1, with 9 positions matching TRBD2. Germline CDR1 is DFQATT and CDR2 is SNEGSKA (reference sequence). This CDR3 comprises 16 residues. V dropped 0 bases and J dropped 7; count of bases not matched to a gene: 10. CDR3 sequence (DNA): TGCAGTGCTAGAGATGCGGGAGCGGGAGGAAGGAATGAGCAGTTCTTC. Amino acids: CSARDAGAGGRNEQFF.

The chain links TRBV6-2 or TRBV6-3 to TRBJ2-5; 11 bases are shared with TRBD1. V was pared by 8 bases and J by 4 bases, with 3 bases of the junction left unmatched. The V gene's germline CDR1 is MNHEY and CDR2 SVGEGT. This CDR3 region has 13 residues. CDR3 bases: TGTGCCAGCGGACAGGGGGCTGGAGAGACCCAGTACTTC. This sequence encodes CASGQGAGETQYF.